A single sample is the source of the 18 T cell receptor beta chains below, sequenced in a study of blood T cells in healthy people across ages. Next came a second PCR, run for about 6 to 11 cycles, which used a sample-barcoded 5' primer along with a J-beta primer mix. TCRdb called the 5' RACE reads again in MiXCR, with one record for every CDR3 protein. Here the sample spans approximately 800,000 distinct CDR3 sequences, 58% being singletons. The sequencing sample was made of blood. The receptors were gathered from a man aged 25 to 40 in good health.

The chain recombines TRBV2 with TRBJ2-5; D may match TRBD1 or TRBD2 (6 bases each). This CDR3 spans 16 amino acids. Germline CDR1 is SNHLY and CDR2 is FYNNEI. V was shortened by 0 bases and J by 4 bases, with 15 bases between the two germline ends. The CDR3 bases are TGTGCCAGCAGTGAAGCTACGGTGAGGGGGGCAGAGACCCAGTACTTC. Protein sequence: CASSEATVRGAETQYF.

Here the CDR3 DNA reads TGTGCCAGCATCCCCGACTGGATTGACAATGAGCAGTTCTTC. Its protein product is CASIPDWIDNEQFF. The chain links TRBV7-2 to TRBJ2-1; the D is unclear. Germline V gene sequence: CDR1 SGHTA, CDR2 FQGNSA. The CDR3 extends over 14 amino acids. Trimming removed 7 bases from V and 5 bases from J, with 15 bases in between.

The gene calls are TRBV9 and TRBJ2-5, with D possibly called TRBD1 or TRBD2 (5 bases each). The V gene lost 3 bases and the J gene lost 3 bases, with 12 bases spanning the gap. CDR1 is SGDLS, CDR2 YYNGEE, per germline. The CDR3 contains 14 residues. The chain's CDR3 is CASSGRDAKETQYF. CDR3 nucleotides: TGTGCCAGCAGCGGACGGGACGCGAAAGAGACCCAGTACTTC.

In this sample, this clonotype turned up once. The chain uses TRBV10-3 and TRBJ2-1, with TRBD2 matching 10 bases. Per the germline V gene, CDR1 is ENHRY and CDR2 is SYGVKD. V shed 4 bases, J shed 8 bases, and the junction held 8 bases outside the gene matches. The CDR3 extends over 15 amino acids. The chain's CDR3 is CAISGTSGTGDEQFF. CDR3 in DNA: TGTGCCATCAGTGGGACTAGCGGTACGGGAGATGAGCAGTTCTTC.

V gene TRBV7-9 combines with J gene TRBJ1-1, with D possibly matching TRBD1 (6 bases). Trimming removed 7 bases at V and 2 bases at J, with 14 bases between. The germline V gene has CDR1 SEHNR and CDR2 FQNEAQ (reference sequence). The CDR3 length is 14 residues. The CDR3 loop is CASTPMGGNTEAFF. The CDR3 bases are TGTGCCAGCACCCCCATGGGGGGCAACACTGAAGCTTTCTTT.

This clonotype was detected only a few times. The chain carries TRBV25-1 and TRBJ2-4; D is unclear. The CDR3 consists of 15 residues. With 3 bases removed from V and 3 bases from J, the gap between germline ends came to 12 bases. Germline loops: CDR1 MGHDK, CDR2 SYGVNS. In DNA, the CDR3 is TGTGCCAGCAGTGATGGAGCCGTCGGCAAAAACATTCAGTACTTC. It encodes CASSDGAVGKNIQYF.

The chain links TRBV7-6 to TRBJ2-7; D is undetermined. The CDR3 runs 15 residues. The V gene's germline CDR1 is SGHVS and CDR2 FNYEAQ. V lost 3 bases to trimming and J lost 5 bases, with 17 bases between them. The CDR3 DNA sequence: TGTGCCAGCAGCTTGAGTCCGGTTTGGAAGGACGAGCAGTACTTC. Its translation: CASSLSPVWKDEQYF.

The chain couples TRBV5-1 to TRBJ1-6; no clear D gene. The ends were cut back, 4 bases at V and 5 bases at J, with 16 bases in the middle. Germline assignment: CDR1 SGHRS and CDR2 YFSETQ. The CDR3 spans 16 residues. CDR3 sequence reads: CASSTDGRADNSPLHF. In DNA form, the CDR3 reads TGCGCCAGCAGCACGGATGGACGGGCGGATAATTCACCCCTCCACTTT.

J is TRBJ1-5 and V is TRBV20-1; possibly TRBD1 for D (5 bases). V was shortened by 6 bases and J by 4 bases, with 19 bases between the two germline ends. CDR1 is DFQATT and CDR2 is SNEGSKA in the germline V gene (reference sequence). The CDR3 has 15 residues. This CDR3 is CSAGSSGERNQPQHF. In DNA form, the CDR3 reads TGCAGTGCGGGCTCATCGGGGGAGCGGAATCAGCCCCAGCATTTT.

V is TRBV29-1 and J is TRBJ2-3; D remains ambiguous. V lost 6 bases to trimming and J lost 0 bases, with 7 bases between them. This CDR3 is built from 12 residues. Germline V lookup: CDR1 SQVTM, CDR2 ANQGSEA. The CDR3 sequence is CSVGESTDTQYF. The DNA of the CDR3 is TGCAGCGTCGGAGAAAGCACAGATACGCAGTATTTT.

The chain has TRBV12-3 or TRBV12-4 and TRBJ2-2; 15 nucleotides match TRBD2. The CDR3 has 19 residues. Trimming cost V 9 bases and J 6 bases; bases outside gene matches: 17. The CDR3 is CASGPPGTSGGLRSGELFF. CDR3 nucleotides: TGTGCCAGTGGTCCGCCCGGGACTAGCGGGGGGCTAAGGTCCGGGGAGCTGTTTTTT.

This sequence joins TRBV3-1 and TRBJ2-1, with TRBD2 matching over 8 bases. Germline V CDR1 and CDR2: LGHDT, YNNKEL (reference sequence). Germline trimming cut 0 bases from V and 8 bases from J; bases unmatched to any gene: 9. This CDR3 is built from 16 residues. The CDR3 protein is CASSQDAGGQVYEQFF. In DNA, the CDR3 is TGTGCCAGCAGCCAAGATGCGGGGGGCCAGGTATATGAGCAGTTCTTC.

This clonotype has more than one count but fewer than ten. The chain links TRBV20-1 to TRBJ2-7; D perhaps matches TRBD2 (6 bases). The CDR3 is 14 residues long. CDR1 DFQATT and CDR2 SNEGSKA come from the germline V gene (reference sequence). The V gene lost 3 bases and the J gene lost 3 bases, with 15 bases spanning the gap. The chain's CDR3 is CSASPGLNNYEQYF. The CDR3 region has the DNA TGCAGTGCTAGCCCGGGACTGAACAACTACGAGCAGTACTTC.

The J gene is TRBJ2-7, the V gene TRBV30; D not resolved. V gave up 3 bases and J gave up 2 bases, with 14 bases separating them. The length of the CDR3 is 14 residues. Looked up from germline, CDR1 is GTSNPN and CDR2 is SVGIG (reference sequence). The chain's CDR3 is CAWSRRSLTYEQYF. In DNA, the CDR3 is TGTGCCTGGAGCAGGCGTAGTTTAACCTACGAGCAGTACTTC. The variable domain in full, completed from reference TRBV30 and TRBJ2-7, reads SQTIHQWPATLVQPVGSPLSLECTVEGTSNPNLYWYRQAAGRGLQLLFYSVGIGQISSEVPQNLSASRPQDRQFILSSKKLLLSDSGFYLCAWSRRSLTYEQYFGPGTRLTVT.

The chain is built from TRBV19 and TRBJ2-6, with D possibly TRBD1 on 5 matching bases. The CDR3 consists of 15 residues. The ends were cut back, 4 bases at V and 4 bases at J, with 11 bases in the middle. The germline gives CDR1 LNHDA, CDR2 SQIVND (reference sequence). Here the CDR3 reads CASSSGQAGANVLTF. CDR3 coding DNA: TGTGCCAGTAGTAGTGGACAAGCCGGGGCCAACGTCCTGACTTTC.

The rearrangement joins TRBV10-3 to TRBJ2-1; D assignment may be TRBD1 or TRBD2 (5 bases each). This CDR3 has 13 amino acids. The germline gives CDR1 ENHRY, CDR2 SYGVKD. V lost 9 bases and J lost 9, with 18 bases in between. This CDR3 reads CAMTRDPRFEQFF. As DNA, the CDR3 is TGTGCCATGACCCGGGACCCGAGGTTTGAGCAGTTCTTC.

V and J are TRBV3-1 and TRBJ1-5, with D unclear. Germline V lookup: CDR1 LGHDT, CDR2 YNNKEL (reference sequence). The CDR3 consists of 13 residues. V was trimmed by 0 bases and J by 10 bases, leaving 10 bases between them. The CDR3 is CASSQDKALPQHF. CDR3 coding DNA: TGTGCCAGCAGCCAAGATAAAGCCCTCCCCCAGCATTTT.

The chain is built from TRBV10-3 and TRBJ2-4, with 8 bases that match TRBD2. CDR1 is ENHRY and CDR2 is SYGVKD in the germline V gene. This CDR3 is 15 amino acids long. Germline trimming cut 8 bases from V and 0 bases from J; bases unmatched to any gene: 6. The CDR3 is CAIGERGTAKNIQYF. CDR3 nucleotides: TGTGCCATCGGCGAGCGGGGGACAGCCAAAAACATTCAGTACTTC.